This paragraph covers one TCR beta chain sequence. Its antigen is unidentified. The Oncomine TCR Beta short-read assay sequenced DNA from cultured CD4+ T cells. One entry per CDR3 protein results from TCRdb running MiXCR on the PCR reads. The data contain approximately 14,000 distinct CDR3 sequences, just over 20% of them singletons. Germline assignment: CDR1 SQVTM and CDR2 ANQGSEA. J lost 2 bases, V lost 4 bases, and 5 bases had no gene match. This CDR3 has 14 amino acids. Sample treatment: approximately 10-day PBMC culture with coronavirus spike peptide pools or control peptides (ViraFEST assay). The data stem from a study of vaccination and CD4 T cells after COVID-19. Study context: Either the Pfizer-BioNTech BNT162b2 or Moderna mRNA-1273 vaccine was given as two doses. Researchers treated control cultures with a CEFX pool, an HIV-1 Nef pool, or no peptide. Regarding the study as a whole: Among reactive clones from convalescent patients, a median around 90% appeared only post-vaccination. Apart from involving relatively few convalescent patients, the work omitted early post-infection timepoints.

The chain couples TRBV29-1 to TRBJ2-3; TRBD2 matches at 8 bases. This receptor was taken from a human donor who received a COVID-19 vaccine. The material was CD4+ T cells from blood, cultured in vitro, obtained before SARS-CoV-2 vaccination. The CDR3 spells CSVVRRGATDTQYF. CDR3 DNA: TGCAGCGTTGTTAGGCGGGGGGCCACAGATACGCAGTATTTT.